These 19 T cell receptor beta chains were all obtained from the same sample, sequenced in a study of blood T cell repertoires in COVID-19. TCRdb's table, derived via immunoSEQ multiplex PCR, lists solely in-frame clones and lacks some. The data show about 89,000 clones, with around three quarters seen just once and 15% to 20% held by the top ten. The sequencing input was peripheral blood. Source of these receptors: a woman of 80 years or more with acute or convalescent COVID-19.

V usage is TRBV6-6 and J usage is TRBJ1-2; D might be TRBD1 (5 bases). This CDR3 contains 14 residues. Germline values: CDR1 MNHNY, CDR2 SVGAGI (reference sequence). V gave up 2 bases and J gave up 6 bases, with 13 bases separating them. CDR3 protein: CASSYRGGENGYTF. The CDR3 DNA sequence: TGTGCCAGCAGTTACAGGGGCGGAGAAAATGGCTACACCTTC.

The chain combines TRBV7-2 with TRBJ1-1; D may be TRBD1 (5 bases). V shed 3 bases and J shed 5 bases, with 10 bases lying between them. Germline-derived CDR1 and CDR2 are SGHTA and FQGNSA. This CDR3 is built from 13 residues. The CDR3 loop reads CASSFAPGTEAFF. The CDR3 DNA sequence: TGTGCCAGCAGCTTTGCCCCAGGGACTGAAGCTTTCTTT.

This sequence joins TRBV5-6 and TRBJ2-5; 9 bases align to TRBD2. This CDR3 is built from 16 residues. CDR1 is SGHDT, CDR2 YYEEEE, per germline. The J segment lost 4 bases and the V segment lost 3 bases, leaving 10 bases of the junction unmatched. CDR3 amino acids: CASSSYKRGARETQYF. For the CDR3, the DNA is TGTGCCAGCAGCTCCTACAAGCGGGGGGCCCGAGAGACCCAGTACTTC.

The rearrangement uses TRBV30 and TRBJ1-2; D not certain. Germline V lookup: CDR1 GTSNPN, CDR2 SVGIG (reference sequence). This CDR3 has 14 residues. Trimming removed 5 bases from V and 8 bases from J, with 21 bases in between. CDR3 sequence: CAWEDLNGIQGYTF. For the CDR3, the DNA is TGTGCCTGGGAAGACTTAAACGGGATCCAAGGCTACACCTTC.

The chain joins TRBV6-5 to TRBJ1-1, with D unresolved. The CDR3 has 15 amino acids. V lost 7 bases and J 1 base, leaving 16 bases between the germline ends. The germline CDR1 and CDR2 sequences are MNHEY and SVGAGI. The CDR3 coding sequence is TGTGCCAGCATTCGGTTCTCGCCTAGGAACACTGAAGCTTTCTTT. It yields the protein CASIRFSPRNTEAFF.

V gene TRBV10-3 combines with J gene TRBJ2-1; the D gene is possibly TRBD1 (6 bases). This CDR3 contains 14 residues. The germline V gene encodes CDR1 ENHRY and CDR2 SYGVKD. V was trimmed by 4 bases and J by 2 bases, leaving 9 bases between them. The CDR3 coding sequence is TGTGCCATCAGTGGACAGGATCCCTACAATGAGCAGTTCTTC. As protein: CAISGQDPYNEQFF.

This clone was detected once. The genes are TRBV19 and TRBJ2-5, with D possibly matching TRBD1 (6 bases). CDR3 length equals 15 residues. The V gene lost 3 bases and the J gene lost 3 bases, with 14 bases spanning the gap. Germline V gene sequence: CDR1 LNHDA, CDR2 SQIVND (reference sequence). Here the CDR3 DNA reads TGTGCCAGTAGTATTATTGAGGCAGGGGAAGAGACCCAGTACTTC. This encodes CASSIIEAGEETQYF.

V and J are TRBV9 and TRBJ1-5; D is possibly TRBD1 (6 bases). This CDR3 comprises 15 residues. The germline gives CDR1 SGDLS, CDR2 YYNGEE. Deletions cut 0 bases from V and 7 bases from J, with 14 bases between. The DNA of the CDR3 is TGTGCCAGCAGCGTAGGGGGACAAGAGTTCCAGCCCCAGCATTTT. Amino acids: CASSVGGQEFQPQHF.

The chain links TRBV6-5 to TRBJ2-2, with 8 bases aligning to TRBD1. Germline CDR1 is MNHEY and CDR2 is SVGAGI. The CDR3 has 15 residues. The trim removed 6 bases at V and 0 bases at J, leaving 3 bases unmatched. The CDR3 sequence is CASRADRANTGELFF. CDR3 DNA sequence: TGTGCCAGCAGGGCGGACAGGGCGAACACCGGGGAGCTGTTTTTT.

The chain links TRBV2 to TRBJ2-1, with 7 positions matching TRBD2. The ends lost 8 bases at V and 2 bases at J; junction bases unmatched: 6. The germline V gene encodes CDR1 SNHLY and CDR2 FYNNEI. The CDR3 sequence is 14 residues long. CDR3: CASVVGTTYNEQFF. The CDR3 region has the DNA TGTGCCAGCGTGGTCGGGACTACCTACAATGAGCAGTTCTTC. Combining the CDR3 with reference TRBV2 and TRBJ2-1 gives the whole variable domain EPEVTQTPSHQVTQMGQEVILRCVPISNHLYFYWYRQILGQKVEFLVSFYNNEISEKSEIFDDQFSVERPDGSNFTLKIRSTKLEDSAMYFCASVVGTTYNEQFFGPGTRLTVL.

CDR3 sequence (DNA): TGTGCCACCAGCAGAGCACGGGACAGGACCTATGGCTACACCTTC. Translation: CATSRARDRTYGYTF. J is TRBJ1-2 and V is TRBV15; 8 bases align to TRBD1. Germline V gene lookup returns CDR1 LNHNV and CDR2 YYDKDF (reference sequence). Trimming took 1 base from V and 4 from J; bases not matched to a gene: 5. The CDR3 is 15 residues long.

With respect to this clone: Other DNA sequences in the sample encode the same CDR3. J is TRBJ1-1 and V is TRBV5-4; D call uncertain. This CDR3 comprises 13 residues. The germline CDR1 and CDR2 sequences are SGHNT and YYREEE (reference sequence). V was shortened by 2 bases and J by 2 bases, with 7 bases between the two germline ends. CDR3 DNA: TGTGCCAGCAGCTTTAACCTAAACACTGAAGCTTTCTTT. It yields the protein CASSFNLNTEAFF.

CDR3 protein: CASSFPGREKTQYF. The DNA for the CDR3 is TGTGCCAGCAGTTTCCCAGGGCGTGAGAAGACCCAGTACTTC. The V and J genes are TRBV7-8 and TRBJ2-5; D might be TRBD1 (5 bases). The CDR3 runs 14 residues. The germline V gene encodes CDR1 SGHVS and CDR2 FQNEAQ. V was clipped by 6 bases and J by 6 bases, with 17 bases between them.

J is TRBJ2-5 and V is TRBV6-4; 8 bases align to TRBD2. This CDR3 region has 15 residues. V shed 1 base and J 5 bases; nucleotides not matched to a gene: 6. Germline V CDR1 and CDR2: MRHNA, SNTAGT. Here the CDR3 reads CASSDWLAGRETQYF. The CDR3 nucleotides read TGTGCCAGCAGTGACTGGCTAGCGGGCCGCGAGACCCAGTACTTC.

This clone has a single count. DNA of the CDR3: TGTGCCAGCAGCCCTAGCGGGACTTCCTACGAGCAGTACTTC. Translation gives CASSPSGTSYEQYF. This chain joins TRBV9 and TRBJ2-7; 9 positions match TRBD2. Germline values: CDR1 SGDLS, CDR2 YYNGEE. The length of the CDR3 is 14 residues. Unmatched junction bases numbered 3, after V lost 4 bases and J lost 1 base.

This clone was observed once. The V call is TRBV7-9, the J call TRBJ1-4; no reliable D call. V gave up 8 bases and J gave up 7 bases, with 17 bases separating them. This CDR3 is built from 14 residues. Looked up from germline, CDR1 is SEHNR and CDR2 is FQNEAQ (reference sequence). The CDR3 DNA follows: TGTGCCAGCTTAGACACCTTCGGTGGTGAAAAACTGTTTTTT. Protein sequence: CASLDTFGGEKLFF.

Of note for this clone: The sample contains more than one DNA sequence encoding this CDR3. The gene calls are TRBV15 and TRBJ2-7; TRBD2 matches at 9 bases. The CDR3 totals 14 residues. V was pared by 3 bases and J by 4 bases, with 4 bases of the junction left unmatched. From germline, CDR1 is LNHNV and CDR2 YYDKDF (reference sequence). The CDR3 DNA is TGTGCCACCAGCAGGGCGGGGGGGCCGTACGAGCAGTACTTC. Protein sequence: CATSRAGGPYEQYF. Full variable domain (missing parts from reference TRBV15 and TRBJ2-7): DAMVIQNPRYQVTQFGKPVTLSCSQTLNHNVMYWYQQKSSQAPKLLFHYYDKDFNNEADTPDNFQSRRPNTSFCFLDIRSPGLGDTAMYLCATSRAGGPYEQYFGPGTRLTVT.

The V gene is TRBV5-1, the J gene TRBJ2-1, with 12 positions matching TRBD2. The CDR3 spans 15 residues. V was pared by 2 bases and J by 7 bases, with 4 bases of the junction left unmatched. CDR1 and CDR2 (germline): SGHRS, YFSETQ. CDR3: CASSFGTSGWNEQFF. For the CDR3, the DNA is TGCGCCAGCAGCTTCGGGACTAGCGGGTGGAATGAGCAGTTCTTC.

The V gene is TRBV11-2, the J gene TRBJ2-1, with 11 bases lining up with TRBD1. CDR1 is SGHAT, CDR2 FQNNGV, per germline. This CDR3 region has 15 residues. After removal of 3 bases from V and 4 bases from J, the junction contained 2 bases not matched to a gene. CDR3 sequence reads: CASSFGTGGYNEQFF. The CDR3 nucleotides are TGTGCCAGCAGCTTCGGGACAGGGGGTTACAATGAGCAGTTCTTC.